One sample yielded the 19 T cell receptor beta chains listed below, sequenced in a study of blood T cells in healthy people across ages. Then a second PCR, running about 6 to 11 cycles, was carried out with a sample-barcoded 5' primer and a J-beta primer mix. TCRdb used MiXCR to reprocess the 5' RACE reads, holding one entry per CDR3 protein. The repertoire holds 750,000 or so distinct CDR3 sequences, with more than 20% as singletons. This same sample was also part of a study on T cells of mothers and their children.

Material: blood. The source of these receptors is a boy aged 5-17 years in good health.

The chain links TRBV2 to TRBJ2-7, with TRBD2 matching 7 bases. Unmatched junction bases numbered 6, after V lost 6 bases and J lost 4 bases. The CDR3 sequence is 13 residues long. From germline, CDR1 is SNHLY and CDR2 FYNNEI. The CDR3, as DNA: TGTGCCAGCAGAGCCCGGACTAGTTACGAGCAGTACTTC. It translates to CASRARTSYEQYF. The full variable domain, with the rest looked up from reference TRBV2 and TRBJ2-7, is EPEVTQTPSHQVTQMGQEVILRCVPISNHLYFYWYRQILGQKVEFLVSFYNNEISEKSEIFDDQFSVERPDGSNFTLKIRSTKLEDSAMYFCASRARTSYEQYFGPGTRLTVT.

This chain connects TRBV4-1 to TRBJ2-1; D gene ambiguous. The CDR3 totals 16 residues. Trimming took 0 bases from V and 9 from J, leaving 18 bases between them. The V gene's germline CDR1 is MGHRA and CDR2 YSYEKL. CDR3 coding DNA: TGCGCCAGCAGCCAAGATCACCCCACGAGGAATGGTGAGCAGTTCTTC. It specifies CASSQDHPTRNGEQFF.

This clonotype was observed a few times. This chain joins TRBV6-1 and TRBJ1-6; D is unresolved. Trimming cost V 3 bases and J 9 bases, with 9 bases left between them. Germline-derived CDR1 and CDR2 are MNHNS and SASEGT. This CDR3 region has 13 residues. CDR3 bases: TGTGCCAGCAGTGATAACCCTAGTTCACCCCTCCACTTT. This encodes CASSDNPSSPLHF.

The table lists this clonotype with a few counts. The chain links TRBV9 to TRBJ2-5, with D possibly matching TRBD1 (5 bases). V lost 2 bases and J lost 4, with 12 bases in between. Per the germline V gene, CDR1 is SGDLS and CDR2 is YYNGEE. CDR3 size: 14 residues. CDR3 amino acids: CASSVTSQGETQYF. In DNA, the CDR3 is TGTGCCAGCAGCGTGACCTCCCAGGGAGAGACCCAGTACTTC.

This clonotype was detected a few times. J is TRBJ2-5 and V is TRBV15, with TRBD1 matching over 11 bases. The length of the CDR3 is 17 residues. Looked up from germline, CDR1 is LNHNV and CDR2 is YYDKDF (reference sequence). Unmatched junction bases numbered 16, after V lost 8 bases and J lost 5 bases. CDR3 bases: TGTGCCACCGGGTTAGTGCCGGGACAGGGGGTCATCGAGACCCAGTACTTC. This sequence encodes CATGLVPGQGVIETQYF.

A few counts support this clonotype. The CDR3 loop reads CSARETGGTQYF. The CDR3 nucleotides read TGCAGTGCTAGAGAAACAGGTGGTACGCAGTATTTT. J is TRBJ2-3 and V is TRBV20-1, with TRBD1 as a possible D gene (5 bases). Germline V lookup: CDR1 DFQATT, CDR2 SNEGSKA (reference sequence). The CDR3 is 12 residues long. Trimming left V 0 bases short and J 8 bases short, with 9 bases between.

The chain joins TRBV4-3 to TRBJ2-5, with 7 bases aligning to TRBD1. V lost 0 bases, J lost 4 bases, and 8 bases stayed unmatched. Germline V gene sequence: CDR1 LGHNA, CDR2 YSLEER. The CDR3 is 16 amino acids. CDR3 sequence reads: CASSQDPGGYRETQYF. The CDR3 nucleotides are TGCGCCAGCAGCCAAGATCCAGGGGGATATCGAGAGACCCAGTACTTC.

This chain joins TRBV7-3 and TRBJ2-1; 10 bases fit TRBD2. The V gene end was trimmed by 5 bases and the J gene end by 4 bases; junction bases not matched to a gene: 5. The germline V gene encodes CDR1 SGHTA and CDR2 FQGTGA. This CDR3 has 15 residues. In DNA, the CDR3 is TGTGCCAGCAGCGTTACTAGCGGGACTTACAATGAGCAGTTCTTC. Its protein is CASSVTSGTYNEQFF.

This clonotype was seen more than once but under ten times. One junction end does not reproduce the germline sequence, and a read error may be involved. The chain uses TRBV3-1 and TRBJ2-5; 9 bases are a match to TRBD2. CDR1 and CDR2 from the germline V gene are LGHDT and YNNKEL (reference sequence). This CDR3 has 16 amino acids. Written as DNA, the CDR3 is TGTGCCTGCAGCCAACGGATAGCGGGAGTAAGGGAGACCCAGTACTTC. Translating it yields CACSQRIAGVRETQYF.

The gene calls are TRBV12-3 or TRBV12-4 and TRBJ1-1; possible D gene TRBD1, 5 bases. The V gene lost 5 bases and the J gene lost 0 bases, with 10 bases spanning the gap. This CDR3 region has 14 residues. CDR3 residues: CASSRQTVNTEAFF. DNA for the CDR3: TGTGCCAGCAGTCGCCAGACAGTGAACACTGAAGCTTTCTTT.

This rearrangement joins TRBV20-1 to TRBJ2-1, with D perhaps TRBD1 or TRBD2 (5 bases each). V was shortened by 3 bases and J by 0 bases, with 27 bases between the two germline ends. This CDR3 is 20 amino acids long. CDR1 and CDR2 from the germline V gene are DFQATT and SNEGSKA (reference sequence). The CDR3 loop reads CSARAETGTTETSSYNEQFF. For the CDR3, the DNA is TGCAGTGCTAGGGCAGAGACCGGGACCACCGAAACTAGCTCCTACAATGAGCAGTTCTTC.

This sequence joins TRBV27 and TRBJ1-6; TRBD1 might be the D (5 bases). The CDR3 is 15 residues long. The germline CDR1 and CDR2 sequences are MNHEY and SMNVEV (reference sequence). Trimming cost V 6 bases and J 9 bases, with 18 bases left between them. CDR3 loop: CASSLDPQGSSPLHF. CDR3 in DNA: TGTGCCAGCAGCTTAGATCCGCAGGGTAGTTCACCCCTCCACTTT.

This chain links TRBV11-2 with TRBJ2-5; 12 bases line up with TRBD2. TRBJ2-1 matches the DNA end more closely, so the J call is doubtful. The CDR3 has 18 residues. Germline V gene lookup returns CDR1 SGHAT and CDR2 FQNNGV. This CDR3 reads CASSLDPAPSGGVNEQFF. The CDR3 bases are TGTGCCAGCAGCTTAGATCCCGCCCCTAGCGGGGGGGTAAATGAGCAGTTCTTC.

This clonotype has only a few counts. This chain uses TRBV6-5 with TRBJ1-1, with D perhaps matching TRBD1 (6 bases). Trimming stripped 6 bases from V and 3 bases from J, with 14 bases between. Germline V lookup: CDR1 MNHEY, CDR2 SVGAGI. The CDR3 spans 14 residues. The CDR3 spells CASRITGSHTEAFF. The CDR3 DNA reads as TGTGCCAGCAGAATTACAGGGTCACACACTGAAGCTTTCTTT.

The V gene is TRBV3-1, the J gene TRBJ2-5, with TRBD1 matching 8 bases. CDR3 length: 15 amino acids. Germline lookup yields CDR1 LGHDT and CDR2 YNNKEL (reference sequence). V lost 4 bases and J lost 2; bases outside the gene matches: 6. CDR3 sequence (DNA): TGTGCCAGCAGCCTCGGGACAGGCAAACAAGAGACCCAGTACTTC. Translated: CASSLGTGKQETQYF.

The CDR3: CASSLARWGSGSYEQYF. The CDR3 nucleotides read TGTGCCAGCAGCTTAGCCCGATGGGGATCCGGCTCCTACGAGCAGTACTTC. The gene calls are TRBV7-2 and TRBJ2-7; D not resolved. V was clipped by 0 bases and J by 0 bases, with 15 bases between them. This CDR3 is built from 17 residues. Germline V gene lookup returns CDR1 SGHTA and CDR2 FQGNSA.

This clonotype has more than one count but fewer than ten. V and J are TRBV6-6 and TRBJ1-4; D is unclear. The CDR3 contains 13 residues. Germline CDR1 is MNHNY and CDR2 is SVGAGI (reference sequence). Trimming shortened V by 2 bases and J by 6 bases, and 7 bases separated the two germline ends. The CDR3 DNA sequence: TGTGCCAGCAGTTACGCGGGCGATGAAAAACTGTTTTTT. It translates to CASSYAGDEKLFF.

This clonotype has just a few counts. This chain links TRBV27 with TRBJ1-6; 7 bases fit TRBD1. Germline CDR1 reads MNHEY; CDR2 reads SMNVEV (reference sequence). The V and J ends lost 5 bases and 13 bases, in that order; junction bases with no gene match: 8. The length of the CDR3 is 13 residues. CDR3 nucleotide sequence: TGTGCCAGCAGTGCGACAGGGAATGATCCCCTCCACTTT. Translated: CASSATGNDPLHF.

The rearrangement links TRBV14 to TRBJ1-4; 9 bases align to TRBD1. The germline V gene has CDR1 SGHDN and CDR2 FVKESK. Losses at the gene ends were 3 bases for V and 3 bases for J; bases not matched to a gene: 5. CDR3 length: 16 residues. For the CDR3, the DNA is TGTGCCAGCAGCCACAACAGGGGGCGGCCTAATGAAAAACTGTTTTTT. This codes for CASSHNRGRPNEKLFF.